The next 6 T cell receptor beta chains were all read from a single sample in a study of blood T cell repertoires in COVID-19. TCRdb keeps only in-frame clones here, not all; method: immunoSEQ multiplex PCR. This table has roughly 400,000 clones, nearly 90% appearing once. The specimen sequenced was PBMCs or T cells enriched from blood (not recorded which). These receptors were taken from a woman aged 18-29 years who had been exposed to COVID-19.

The chain couples TRBV28 to TRBJ2-2, with 7 bases identical to TRBD1. V was clipped by 6 bases and J by 3 bases; unmatched bases: 13. This CDR3 is 17 amino acids long. CDR1 MDHEN and CDR2 SYDVKM come from the germline V gene. CDR3 nucleotide sequence: TGTGCCAGCAGAACCGACAGGGAGAGAGCTCACACCGGGGAGCTGTTTTTT. The encoded protein is CASRTDRERAHTGELFF. Filled out from reference TRBV28 and TRBJ2-2, the complete variable domain reads DVKVTQSSRYLVKRTGEKVFLECVQDMDHENMFWYRQDPGLGLRLIYFSYDVKMKEKGDIPEGYSVSREKKERFSLILESASTNQTSMYLCASRTDRERAHTGELFFGEGSRLTVL.

This clone was seen just once. The V call is TRBV2, the J call TRBJ2-5; D may be TRBD2 (5 bases). Germline V lookup: CDR1 SNHLY, CDR2 FYNNEI. The V end lost 6 bases, the J end lost 5 bases, and 25 bases lay between the germline ends. The CDR3 sequence is 17 residues long. DNA for the CDR3: TGTGCCAGCAGCACCCCAGGAGGTGGGAGCGGCGGCGAGACCCAGTACTTC. It is translated as CASSTPGGGSGGETQYF. The full variable domain, its missing parts supplied by reference TRBV2 and TRBJ2-5, is EPEVTQTPSHQVTQMGQEVILRCVPISNHLYFYWYRQILGQKVEFLVSFYNNEISEKSEIFDDQFSVERPDGSNFTLKIRSTKLEDSAMYFCASSTPGGGSGGETQYFGPGTRLLVL.

This chain connects TRBV7-2 to TRBJ2-3; possible D gene TRBD2, 5 bases. The V end was cut by 8 bases, the J end by 0 bases, with 12 bases between. Germline CDR1 and CDR2: SGHTA and FQGNSA. The CDR3 is 14 amino acids. CDR3 protein: CASWSGTSTDTQYF. CDR3 DNA: TGTGCCAGCTGGAGCGGAACTAGCACAGATACGCAGTATTTT.

This sequence joins TRBV11-2 and TRBJ2-7; TRBD1 matches at 12 bases. The CDR3 sequence is 15 residues long. Germline V CDR1 and CDR2: SGHAT, FQNNGV. V trimming: 1 base; J trimming: 6 bases; junction bases outside the gene matches: 4. In DNA form, the CDR3 reads TGTGCCAGCAGCTTAGCGGGACAGGGGGCGCGCGAGCAGTACTTC. Amino acids: CASSLAGQGAREQYF.

This clone was recorded only once. The genes are TRBV6-5 and TRBJ2-5; D remains ambiguous. V was cut by 5 bases and J by 5 bases, with 6 bases left in between. The CDR3 consists of 11 residues. The germline gives CDR1 MNHEY, CDR2 SVGAGI. CDR3 loop: CASSTRETQYF. The CDR3 DNA follows: TGTGCCAGCAGTACCCGGGAGACCCAGTACTTC.

The V gene is TRBV7-8, the J gene TRBJ2-7; TRBD1 agrees at 9 bases. Trimming took 7 bases from V and 0 from J; bases not matched to a gene: 16. Germline assignment: CDR1 SGHVS and CDR2 FQNEAQ. The CDR3 is made up of 18 amino acids. The CDR3 spells CASTRGDRADFSSYEQYF. CDR3 DNA: TGTGCCAGCACCAGAGGGGACAGGGCGGACTTCAGCTCCTACGAGCAGTACTTC.